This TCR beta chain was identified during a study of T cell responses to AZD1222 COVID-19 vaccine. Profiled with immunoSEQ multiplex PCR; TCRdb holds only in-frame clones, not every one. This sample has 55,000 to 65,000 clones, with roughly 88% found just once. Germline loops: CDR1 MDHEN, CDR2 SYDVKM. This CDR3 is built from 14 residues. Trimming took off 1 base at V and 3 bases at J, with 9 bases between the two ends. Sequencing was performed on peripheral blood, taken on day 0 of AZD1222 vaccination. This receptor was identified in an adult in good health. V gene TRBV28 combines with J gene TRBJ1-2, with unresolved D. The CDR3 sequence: CASSLSTDYYGYTF. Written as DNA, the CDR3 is TGTGCCAGCAGTTTATCGACGGACTACTATGGCTACACCTTC.